Shown below are 16 T cell receptor beta chains from a single sample sequenced in a study of CD8 T cells in Susac syndrome. It was CD27 and CD45RA staining that defined memory subsets for TEMRA sorting. An amount of RNA that ranged from roughly 0.5 to 1 ug was reverse transcribed with random hexamers. TCRdb re-called the immunoSEQ multiplex PCR reads through MiXCR, storing one row per CDR3 protein. The data contain some 2,200 distinct CDR3 sequences, around 69% of them singletons. Material: CD8+ TEMRA cells from PBMCs. Subset meaning: FACS-sorted terminally differentiated effector memory CD8+ T cells re-expressing CD45RA (CD8+ TEMRA). All receptors come from a human donor with Susac syndrome.

The chain carries TRBV7-2 and TRBJ2-7; TRBD1 matches at 12 bases. The V segment lost 1 base and the J segment 2 bases; nucleotides outside the gene matches: 12. Germline V CDR1 and CDR2: SGHTA, FQGNSA. The length of the CDR3 is 19 residues. CDR3 bases: TGTGCCAGCAGCTTAGTTTTGGGGACAGGGGGCCTCTGGGCCTACGAGCAGTACTTC. Encoded protein: CASSLVLGTGGLWAYEQYF.

The gene calls are TRBV4-3 and TRBJ1-3; D not certain. CDR1 is LGHNA, CDR2 YSLEER, per germline. V lost 6 bases and J lost 0, with 12 bases in between. The CDR3 runs 15 residues. Here the CDR3 DNA reads TGCGCCAGCAGTACGGACGTTAGCTCTGGAAACACCATATATTTT. It yields the protein CASSTDVSSGNTIYF.

For the CDR3, the DNA is TGTGCCAGCAGTGTAAAAGAGACCCAGTACTTC. Amino acids: CASSVKETQYF. The chain links TRBV25-1 to TRBJ2-5; D remains ambiguous. V was shortened by 4 bases and J by 3 bases, with 3 bases between the two germline ends. This CDR3 is built from 11 residues. Germline V gene sequence: CDR1 MGHDK, CDR2 SYGVNS. Full variable domain (missing parts from reference TRBV25-1 and TRBJ2-5): EADIYQTPRYLVIGTGKKITLECSQTMGHDKMYWYQQDPGMELHLIHYSYGVNSTEKGDLSSESTVSRIRTEHFPLTLESARPSHTSQYLCASSVKETQYFGPGTRLLVL.

The rearrangement joins TRBV18 to TRBJ1-2; tentative D call: TRBD1 (5 bases). The CDR3 covers 13 residues. Germline lookup yields CDR1 KGHSH and CDR2 LQKENI. The V and J ends lost 3 bases and 4 bases respectively, with 9 bases between them. The CDR3 sequence is CASSPEGVYGYTF. As DNA, the CDR3 is TGTGCCAGCTCACCGGAAGGGGTCTATGGCTACACCTTC.

V usage is TRBV3-1 and J usage is TRBJ2-3; a possible D gene is TRBD1 (5 bases). Trimming took 5 bases from V and 5 from J, leaving 14 bases between them. Germline assignment: CDR1 LGHDT and CDR2 YNNKEL (reference sequence). This CDR3 region has 14 residues. The CDR3 region is CASSGAHPQDTQYF. As DNA, the CDR3 is TGTGCCAGCAGCGGGGCTCATCCGCAAGATACGCAGTATTTT.

The J gene is TRBJ2-1, the V gene TRBV10-3; D unresolved. From germline, CDR1 is ENHRY and CDR2 SYGVKD. Trimming pared 11 bases from V and 0 bases from J, leaving 14 bases between. This CDR3 is built from 14 residues. In DNA form, the CDR3 reads TGTGCCGCGGCTGGGCCCAGCTCCTACAATGAGCAGTTCTTC. Residues: CAAAGPSSYNEQFF.

Regarding this clonotype: This clone may be a read error of a much larger clone one base away. The chain recombines TRBV28 with TRBJ2-5; 13 bases align to TRBD2. The CDR3 covers 17 residues. Trimming at V came to 2 bases and at J to 4 bases, leaving 7 bases not matched to a gene. CDR1 is MDHEN and CDR2 is SYDVKM in the germline V gene. The CDR3 is CASSLVLAGGLVETQYF. The CDR3 DNA follows: TGTGCCAGCAGTTTAGTACTAGCGGGAGGGCTGGTAGAGACCCAGTACTTC. Together with reference TRBV28 and TRBJ2-5, the CDR3 gives the full variable domain: DVKVTQSSRYLVKRTGEKVFLECVQDMDHENMFWYRQDPGLGLRLIYFSYDVKMKEKGDIPEGYSVSREKKERFSLILESASTNQTSMYLCASSLVLAGGLVETQYFGPGTRLLVL.

CDR3 region: CASSLSTGGTTEAFF. The CDR3 bases are TGTGCCAGCAGCTTATCAACTGGTGGGACCACTGAAGCTTTCTTT. This chain uses TRBV7-3 with TRBJ1-1, with D possibly matching TRBD1 (5 bases). V was trimmed by 2 bases and J by 4 bases, leaving 14 bases between them. The CDR3 runs 15 residues. Germline loops: CDR1 SGHTA, CDR2 FQGTGA.

V gene TRBV5-4 combines with J gene TRBJ2-3, with 10 bases fitting TRBD2. The germline V gene has CDR1 SGHNT and CDR2 YYREEE (reference sequence). This CDR3 spans 16 amino acids. V shed 4 bases and J 2 bases; nucleotides not matched to a gene: 7. CDR3 sequence reads: CASSPLAGGATDTQYF. In DNA, the CDR3 is TGTGCCAGCAGCCCATTAGCGGGGGGAGCCACAGATACGCAGTATTTT.

This chain joins TRBV20-1 and TRBJ2-1; possible D gene TRBD2, 5 bases. The CDR3 has 15 amino acids. V was pared by 0 bases and J by 8 bases, with 17 bases between. The germline V gene encodes CDR1 DFQATT and CDR2 SNEGSKA (reference sequence). The CDR3 loop reads CSARDTSSLRDEQFF. The CDR3, as DNA: TGCAGTGCTAGAGACACTAGTAGTCTCCGCGATGAGCAGTTCTTC.

Of note for this clonotype: The junction shows a germline mismatch at one end, possibly a read error. This chain links TRBV4-3 with TRBJ2-1; D unresolved. The V gene's germline CDR1 is LGHNA and CDR2 YSLEER. The CDR3 length is 13 residues. This CDR3 reads CASSQDGVWDEQF. CDR3 bases: TGCGCCAGCAGCCAAGATGGGGTTTGGGATGAGCAGTTC.

The chain recombines TRBV28 with TRBJ1-5; D is undetermined. V was cut by 4 bases and J by 7 bases, with 14 bases left in between. The V gene's germline CDR1 is MDHEN and CDR2 SYDVKM. The CDR3 sequence is 14 residues long. The CDR3 here is CASSSLISGQPQHF. CDR3 in DNA: TGTGCCAGCAGTTCCCTTATTTCGGGGCAGCCCCAGCATTTT.

The chain couples TRBV28 to TRBJ1-2; D not resolved. V was pared by 8 bases and J by 5 bases, with 9 bases between. CDR3 size: 11 residues. Per the germline V gene, CDR1 is MDHEN and CDR2 is SYDVKM. The CDR3 DNA sequence: TGTGCCAGCGTGACACCATATGGCTACACCTTC. Its translation: CASVTPYGYTF.

The gene calls are TRBV6-6 and TRBJ2-1; D gene uncertain. CDR3 length: 15 amino acids. Deletions cut 2 bases from V and 9 bases from J, with 17 bases between. Germline lookup yields CDR1 MNHNY and CDR2 SVGAGI (reference sequence). The CDR3 region is CASSYRAPPLLEQFF. CDR3 DNA: TGTGCCAGCAGTTACCGAGCGCCCCCGTTGCTTGAGCAGTTCTTC.

As for this clonotype: One junction end disagrees with the germline gene, perhaps due to a read error. This chain links TRBV27 with TRBJ2-1, with 7 bases that match TRBD2. The CDR3 is 17 amino acids. Germline V lookup: CDR1 MNHEY, CDR2 SMNVEV (reference sequence). CDR3 in DNA: TGTGCCAGCACCATCGGGAGTGCGGGAGCAGGCTACAATGAGCAATTCTTC. Its protein is CASTIGSAGAGYNEQFF.

This rearrangement joins TRBV19 to TRBJ2-3; 8 nucleotides match TRBD2. The CDR3 consists of 14 residues. Looked up from germline, CDR1 is LNHDA and CDR2 is SQIVND (reference sequence). After removal of 4 bases from V and 5 bases from J, the junction contained 5 bases not matched to a gene. The CDR3 sequence is CASSTQRELDTQYF. The CDR3 nucleotides read TGTGCCAGTAGTACCCAGCGGGAGTTAGATACGCAGTATTTT.